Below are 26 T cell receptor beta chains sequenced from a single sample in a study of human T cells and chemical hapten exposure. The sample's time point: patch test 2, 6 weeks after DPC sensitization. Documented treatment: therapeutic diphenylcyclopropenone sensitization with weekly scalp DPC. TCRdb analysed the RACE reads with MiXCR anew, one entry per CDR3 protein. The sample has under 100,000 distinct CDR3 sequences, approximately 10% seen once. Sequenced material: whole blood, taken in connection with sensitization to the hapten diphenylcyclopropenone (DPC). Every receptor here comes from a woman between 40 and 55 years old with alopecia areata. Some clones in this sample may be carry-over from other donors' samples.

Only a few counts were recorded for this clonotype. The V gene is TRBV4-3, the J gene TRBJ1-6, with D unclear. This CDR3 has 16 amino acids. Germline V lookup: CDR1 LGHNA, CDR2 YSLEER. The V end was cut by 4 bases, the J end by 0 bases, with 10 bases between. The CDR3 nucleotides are TGCGCCAGCAGCCCCTACCGTAACTCCTATAATTCACCCCTCCACTTT. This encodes CASSPYRNSYNSPLHF.

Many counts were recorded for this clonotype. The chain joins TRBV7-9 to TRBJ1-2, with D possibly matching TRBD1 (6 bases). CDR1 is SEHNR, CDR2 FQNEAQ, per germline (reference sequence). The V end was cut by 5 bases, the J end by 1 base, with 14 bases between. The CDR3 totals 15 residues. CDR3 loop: CASSPADRINYGYTF. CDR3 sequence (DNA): TGTGCCAGCAGCCCGGCTGACAGGATTAACTATGGCTACACCTTC.

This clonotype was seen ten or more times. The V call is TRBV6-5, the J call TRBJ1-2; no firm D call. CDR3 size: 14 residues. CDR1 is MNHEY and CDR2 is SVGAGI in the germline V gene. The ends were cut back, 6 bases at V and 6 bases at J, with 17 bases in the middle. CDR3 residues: CASRPRAVGHGYTF. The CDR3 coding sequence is TGTGCCAGCAGACCCCGGGCGGTGGGCCATGGCTACACCTTC.

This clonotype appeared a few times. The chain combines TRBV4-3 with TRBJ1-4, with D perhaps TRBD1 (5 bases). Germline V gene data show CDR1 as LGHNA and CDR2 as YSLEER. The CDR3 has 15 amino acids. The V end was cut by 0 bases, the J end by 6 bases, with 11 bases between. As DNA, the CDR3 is TGCGCCAGCAGCCAAGACCAGGGAATATATGAAAAACTGTTTTTT. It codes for CASSQDQGIYEKLFF.

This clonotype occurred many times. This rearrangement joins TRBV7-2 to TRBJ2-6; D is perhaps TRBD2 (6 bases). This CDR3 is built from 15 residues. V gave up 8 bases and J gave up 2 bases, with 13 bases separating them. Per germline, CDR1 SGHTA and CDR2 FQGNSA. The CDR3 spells CASGGGKAGANVLTF. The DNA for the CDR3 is TGTGCCAGCGGTGGGGGGAAGGCTGGGGCCAACGTCCTGACTTTC. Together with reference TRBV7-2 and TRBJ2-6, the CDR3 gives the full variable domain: GAGVSQSPSNKVTEKGKDVELRCDPISGHTALYWYRQSLGQGLEFLIYFQGNSAPDKSGLPSDRFSAERTGGSVSTLTIQRTQQEDSAVYLCASGGGKAGANVLTFGAGSRLTVL.

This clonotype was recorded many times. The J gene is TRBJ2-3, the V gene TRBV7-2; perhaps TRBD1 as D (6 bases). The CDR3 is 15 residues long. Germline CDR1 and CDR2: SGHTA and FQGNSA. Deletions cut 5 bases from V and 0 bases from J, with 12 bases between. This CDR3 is CASSPTGSSTDTQYF. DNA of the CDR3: TGTGCCAGCAGCCCGACAGGCAGCAGCACAGATACGCAGTATTTT. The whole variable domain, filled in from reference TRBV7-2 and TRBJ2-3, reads GAGVSQSPSNKVTEKGKDVELRCDPISGHTALYWYRQSLGQGLEFLIYFQGNSAPDKSGLPSDRFSAERTGGSVSTLTIQRTQQEDSAVYLCASSPTGSSTDTQYFGPGTRLTVL.

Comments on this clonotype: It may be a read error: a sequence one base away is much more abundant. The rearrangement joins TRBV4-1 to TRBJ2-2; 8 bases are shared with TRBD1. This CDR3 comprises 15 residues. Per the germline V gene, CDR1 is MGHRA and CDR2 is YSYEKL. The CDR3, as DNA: TGCGCCGGCAGCCCGAGGACAGGGTCCACCGGGGAGCTGTTTTTT. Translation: CAGSPRTGSTGELFF.

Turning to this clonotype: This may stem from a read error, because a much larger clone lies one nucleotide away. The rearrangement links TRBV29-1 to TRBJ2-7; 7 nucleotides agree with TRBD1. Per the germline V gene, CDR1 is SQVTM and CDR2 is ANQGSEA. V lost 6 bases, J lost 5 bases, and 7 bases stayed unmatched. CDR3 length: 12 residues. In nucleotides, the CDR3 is TGCAGCGTCGGACAGGCAAAGAACGAGCAGTACTTC. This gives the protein CSVGQAKNEQYF.

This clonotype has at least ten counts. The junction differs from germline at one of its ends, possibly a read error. CDR3 coding DNA: TGTGCCAGCACCTTGCTAGCGGGGGCCACTCCAGTATTT. Amino acids: CASTLLAGATPVF. The gene calls are TRBV6-2 or TRBV6-3 and TRBJ2-3; 10 nucleotides agree with TRBD2. Germline values: CDR1 MNHEY, CDR2 SVGEGT. The CDR3 contains 13 residues.

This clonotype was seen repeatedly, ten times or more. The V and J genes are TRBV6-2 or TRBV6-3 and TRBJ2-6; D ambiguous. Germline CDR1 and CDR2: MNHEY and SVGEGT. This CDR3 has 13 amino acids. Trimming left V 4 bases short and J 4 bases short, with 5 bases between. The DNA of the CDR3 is TGTGCCAGCAGTTTTGGCGGGGCCAACGTCCTGACTTTC. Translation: CASSFGGANVLTF.

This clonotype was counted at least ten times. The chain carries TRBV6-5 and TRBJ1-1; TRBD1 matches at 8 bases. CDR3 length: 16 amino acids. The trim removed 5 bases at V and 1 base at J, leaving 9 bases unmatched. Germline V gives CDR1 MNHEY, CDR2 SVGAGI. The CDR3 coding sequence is TGTGCCAGCAGTCAGACCCTGGGACAGGCGAACACTGAAGCTTTCTTT. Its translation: CASSQTLGQANTEAFF.

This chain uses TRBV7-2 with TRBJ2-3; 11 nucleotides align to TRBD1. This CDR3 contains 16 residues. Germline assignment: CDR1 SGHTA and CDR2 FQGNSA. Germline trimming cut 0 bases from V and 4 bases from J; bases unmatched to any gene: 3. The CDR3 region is CASSLAGTGGPDTQYF. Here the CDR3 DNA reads TGTGCCAGCAGCTTAGCTGGGACAGGGGGGCCAGATACGCAGTATTTT. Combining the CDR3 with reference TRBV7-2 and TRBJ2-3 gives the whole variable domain GAGVSQSPSNKVTEKGKDVELRCDPISGHTALYWYRQSLGQGLEFLIYFQGNSAPDKSGLPSDRFSAERTGGSVSTLTIQRTQQEDSAVYLCASSLAGTGGPDTQYFGPGTRLTVL.

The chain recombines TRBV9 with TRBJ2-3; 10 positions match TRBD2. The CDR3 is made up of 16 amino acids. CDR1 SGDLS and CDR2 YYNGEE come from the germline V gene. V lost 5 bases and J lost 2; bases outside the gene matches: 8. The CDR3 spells CASSLKAGGVTDTQYF. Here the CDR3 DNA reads TGTGCCAGCAGTTTGAAAGCGGGAGGGGTCACAGATACGCAGTATTTT.

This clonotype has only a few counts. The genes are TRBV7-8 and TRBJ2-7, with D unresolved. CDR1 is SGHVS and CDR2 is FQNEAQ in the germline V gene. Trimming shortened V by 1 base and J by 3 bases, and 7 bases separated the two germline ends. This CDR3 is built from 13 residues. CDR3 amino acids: CASSLDRVYEQYF. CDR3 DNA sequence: TGTGCCAGCAGCTTAGACCGTGTCTACGAGCAGTACTTC.

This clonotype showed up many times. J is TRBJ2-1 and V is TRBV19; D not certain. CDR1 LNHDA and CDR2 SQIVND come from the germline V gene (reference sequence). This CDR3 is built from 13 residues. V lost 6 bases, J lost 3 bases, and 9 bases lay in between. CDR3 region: CASSPSNYNEQFF. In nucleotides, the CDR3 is TGTGCCAGTAGCCCCTCGAACTACAATGAGCAGTTCTTC. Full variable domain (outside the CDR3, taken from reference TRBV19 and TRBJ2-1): DGGITQSPKYLFRKEGQNVTLSCEQNLNHDAMYWYRQDPGQGLRLIYYSQIVNDFQKGDIAEGYSVSREKKESFPLTVTSAQKNPTAFYLCASSPSNYNEQFFGPGTRLTVL.

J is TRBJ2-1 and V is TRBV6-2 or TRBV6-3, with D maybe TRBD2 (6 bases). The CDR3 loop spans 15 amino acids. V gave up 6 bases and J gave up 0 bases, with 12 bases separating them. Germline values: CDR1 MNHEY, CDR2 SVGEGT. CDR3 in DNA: TGTGCCAGCAGACTTAGCGGATTCTCCTACAATGAGCAGTTCTTC. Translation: CASRLSGFSYNEQFF.

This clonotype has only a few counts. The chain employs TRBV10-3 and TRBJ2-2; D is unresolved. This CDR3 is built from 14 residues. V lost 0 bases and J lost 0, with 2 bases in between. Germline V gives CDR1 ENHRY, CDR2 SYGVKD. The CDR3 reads CAISESANTGELFF. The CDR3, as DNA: TGTGCCATCAGTGAGTCTGCGAACACCGGGGAGCTGTTTTTT.

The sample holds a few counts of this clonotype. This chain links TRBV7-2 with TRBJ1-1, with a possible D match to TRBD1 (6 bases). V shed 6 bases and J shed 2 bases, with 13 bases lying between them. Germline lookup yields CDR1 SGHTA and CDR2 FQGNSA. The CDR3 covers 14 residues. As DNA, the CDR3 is TGTGCCAGCAGTTTCGACAGGATCAACACTGAAGCTTTCTTT. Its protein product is CASSFDRINTEAFF.

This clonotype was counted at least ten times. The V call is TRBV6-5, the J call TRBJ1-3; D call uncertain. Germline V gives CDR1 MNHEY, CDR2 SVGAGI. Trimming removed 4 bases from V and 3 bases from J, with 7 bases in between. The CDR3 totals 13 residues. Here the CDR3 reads CASSSDLGNTIYF. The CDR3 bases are TGTGCCAGCAGTTCAGATCTTGGAAACACCATATATTTT.

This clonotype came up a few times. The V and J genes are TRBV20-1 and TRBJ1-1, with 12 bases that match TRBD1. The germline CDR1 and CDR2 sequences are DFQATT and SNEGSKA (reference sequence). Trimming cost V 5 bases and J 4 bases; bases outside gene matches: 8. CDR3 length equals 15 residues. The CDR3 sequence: CSAGGQGAVGTEAFF. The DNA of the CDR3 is TGCAGTGCTGGGGGACAGGGGGCCGTGGGCACTGAAGCTTTCTTT.

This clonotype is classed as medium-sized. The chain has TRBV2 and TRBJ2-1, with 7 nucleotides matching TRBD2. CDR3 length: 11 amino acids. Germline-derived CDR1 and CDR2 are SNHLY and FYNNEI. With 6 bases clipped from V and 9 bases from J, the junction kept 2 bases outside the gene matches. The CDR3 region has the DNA TGTGCCAGCAGGCGGGAGCTTGAGCAGTTCTTC. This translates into CASRRELEQFF.

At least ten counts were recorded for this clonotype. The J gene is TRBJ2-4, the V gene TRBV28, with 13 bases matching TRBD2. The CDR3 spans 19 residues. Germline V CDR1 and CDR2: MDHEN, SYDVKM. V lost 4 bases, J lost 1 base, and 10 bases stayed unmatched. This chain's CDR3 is CASSSPTSGRTGAKNIQYF. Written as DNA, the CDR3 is TGTGCCAGCAGTTCCCCGACTAGCGGGAGGACGGGGGCCAAAAACATTCAGTACTTC.

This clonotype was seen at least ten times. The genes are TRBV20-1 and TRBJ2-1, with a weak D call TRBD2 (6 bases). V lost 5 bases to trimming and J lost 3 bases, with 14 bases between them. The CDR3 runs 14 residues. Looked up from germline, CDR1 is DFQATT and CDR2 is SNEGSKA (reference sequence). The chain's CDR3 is CSAGGTTDYNEQFF. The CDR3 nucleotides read TGCAGTGCTGGCGGGACCACTGACTACAATGAGCAGTTCTTC.

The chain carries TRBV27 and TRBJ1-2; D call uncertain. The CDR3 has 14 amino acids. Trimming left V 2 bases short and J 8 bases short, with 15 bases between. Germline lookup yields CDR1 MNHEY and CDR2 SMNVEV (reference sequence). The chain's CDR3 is CASSLVSPGGGYTF. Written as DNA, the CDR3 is TGTGCCAGCAGTTTAGTGTCCCCTGGAGGGGGCTACACCTTC.

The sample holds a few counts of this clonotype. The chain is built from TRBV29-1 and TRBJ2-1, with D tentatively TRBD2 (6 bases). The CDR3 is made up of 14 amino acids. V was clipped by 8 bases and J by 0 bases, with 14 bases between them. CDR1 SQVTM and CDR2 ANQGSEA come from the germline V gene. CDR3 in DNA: TGCAGCACCGGGACTTCGAGCTCCTACAATGAGCAGTTCTTC. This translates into CSTGTSSSYNEQFF.

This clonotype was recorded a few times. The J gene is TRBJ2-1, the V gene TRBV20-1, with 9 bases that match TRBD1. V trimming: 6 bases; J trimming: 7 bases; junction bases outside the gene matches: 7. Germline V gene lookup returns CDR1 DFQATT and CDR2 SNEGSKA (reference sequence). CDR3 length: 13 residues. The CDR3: CSALGTGQNEQFF. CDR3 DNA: TGCAGTGCCCTGGGGACAGGGCAGAATGAGCAGTTCTTC.